The clone carrying this T cell receptor beta chain was seen only a few times. These data come from a study of neurological immune-mediated disorders. TCRdb processed the 5' RACE reads anew with MiXCR; each CDR3 protein has one entry. Of roughly 50,000 distinct CDR3 sequences listed, 4% to 5.5% were seen once; the top ten hold around 5%. The V segment lost 4 bases and the J segment 8 bases; nucleotides outside the gene matches: 8. The germline V gene has CDR1 SGHTA and CDR2 FQGNSA. This CDR3 has 14 residues. The chain couples TRBV7-2 to TRBJ1-2, with 9 bases aligning to TRBD1. The TCR sequence derives from a woman aged 55-75 years with multiple sclerosis. The material sequenced was PBMCs. CDR3 amino acids: CASSSAPDRGGYTF. CDR3 in DNA: TGTGCCAGCAGCTCAGCTCCGGACAGGGGCGGCTACACCTTC.